This is a list of T cell receptor beta chains from one sample in a study of regulatory dendritic cells for organ transplantation. The data were produced by immunoSEQ multiplex PCR, yet TCRdb's version contains in-frame clones alone and is incomplete. The table records tens of thousands of clones, 85% of them present only once. No antigen has been assigned to these receptors. Sequencing input: naive CD4+ T cells from blood cultured with dendritic cells. Receptors were obtained from a human donor in good health. The conserved cysteine and the conserved F or W are not part of the CDR3 here. Fields, in order: V gene, CDR3 protein.

TRBV5-1,ASARQGERYNEQF
TRBV30,AWSPLLGYYGYT
TRBV28,ASSLDRGHQPQH
TRBV11-3,ASSLGRGEQY
TRBV4-3,ASSRRLTGELF
TRBV5-6,ASSLERTYGYT
TRBV15,ATSRVKTGTYSTDTQY
TRBV2,ASSEGWRGSSGELF
TRBV18,ASSPSGEQF
TRBV6-1,ASSDMGFLNGYT
TRBV7-2,ASSPERGHGAF
TRBV21-1,ARPSLDQPQH
TRBV19,ASSTGQNTGELF
TRBV7-3,ASSTPGQGTGELF
TRBV30,ALQGLAGVYTGELF
TRBV7-3,ASSSPNTDTQY
TRBV19,ASSEGATPNTGELF
TRBV25-1,ASSEYRAGEQY
TRBV7-2,ASSRPPRRGSGANVLT
TRBV6-5,ASSFDWSAASEQY
TRBV6-7,ASRTRGGGRHEQY
TRBV25-1,ASSAIGTYAYEQY
TRBV30,AWSVNRNQPQH
TRBV28,ASSLSGQFIYGYT
TRBV7-2,ASSLMEGINSPLH
TRBV5-4,ASSPRLALGTQY
TRBV13,ASRPQGNTEAF
TRBV5-6,ASSSDIGSYEQY
TRBV6-6,ASRGASGATNEKLF
TRBV4-1,ASSHPPSGGYGYT
TRBV18,ASSLSQGAPDGYT
TRBV7-3,ASTLGGTHNEQF
TRBV10-3,AINEGANEKLF
TRBV15,ATSRTSLYNEQF
TRBV6-1,ASLRQGRVDQPQH
TRBV6-5,ASSPPVGFPQH
TRBV2,AIDRDREGLAGAAGELF
TRBV7-8,ASSHGRGHFYEQY
TRBV30,AWSLLSTTEAF
TRBV7-8,ASSALAGAYEQY